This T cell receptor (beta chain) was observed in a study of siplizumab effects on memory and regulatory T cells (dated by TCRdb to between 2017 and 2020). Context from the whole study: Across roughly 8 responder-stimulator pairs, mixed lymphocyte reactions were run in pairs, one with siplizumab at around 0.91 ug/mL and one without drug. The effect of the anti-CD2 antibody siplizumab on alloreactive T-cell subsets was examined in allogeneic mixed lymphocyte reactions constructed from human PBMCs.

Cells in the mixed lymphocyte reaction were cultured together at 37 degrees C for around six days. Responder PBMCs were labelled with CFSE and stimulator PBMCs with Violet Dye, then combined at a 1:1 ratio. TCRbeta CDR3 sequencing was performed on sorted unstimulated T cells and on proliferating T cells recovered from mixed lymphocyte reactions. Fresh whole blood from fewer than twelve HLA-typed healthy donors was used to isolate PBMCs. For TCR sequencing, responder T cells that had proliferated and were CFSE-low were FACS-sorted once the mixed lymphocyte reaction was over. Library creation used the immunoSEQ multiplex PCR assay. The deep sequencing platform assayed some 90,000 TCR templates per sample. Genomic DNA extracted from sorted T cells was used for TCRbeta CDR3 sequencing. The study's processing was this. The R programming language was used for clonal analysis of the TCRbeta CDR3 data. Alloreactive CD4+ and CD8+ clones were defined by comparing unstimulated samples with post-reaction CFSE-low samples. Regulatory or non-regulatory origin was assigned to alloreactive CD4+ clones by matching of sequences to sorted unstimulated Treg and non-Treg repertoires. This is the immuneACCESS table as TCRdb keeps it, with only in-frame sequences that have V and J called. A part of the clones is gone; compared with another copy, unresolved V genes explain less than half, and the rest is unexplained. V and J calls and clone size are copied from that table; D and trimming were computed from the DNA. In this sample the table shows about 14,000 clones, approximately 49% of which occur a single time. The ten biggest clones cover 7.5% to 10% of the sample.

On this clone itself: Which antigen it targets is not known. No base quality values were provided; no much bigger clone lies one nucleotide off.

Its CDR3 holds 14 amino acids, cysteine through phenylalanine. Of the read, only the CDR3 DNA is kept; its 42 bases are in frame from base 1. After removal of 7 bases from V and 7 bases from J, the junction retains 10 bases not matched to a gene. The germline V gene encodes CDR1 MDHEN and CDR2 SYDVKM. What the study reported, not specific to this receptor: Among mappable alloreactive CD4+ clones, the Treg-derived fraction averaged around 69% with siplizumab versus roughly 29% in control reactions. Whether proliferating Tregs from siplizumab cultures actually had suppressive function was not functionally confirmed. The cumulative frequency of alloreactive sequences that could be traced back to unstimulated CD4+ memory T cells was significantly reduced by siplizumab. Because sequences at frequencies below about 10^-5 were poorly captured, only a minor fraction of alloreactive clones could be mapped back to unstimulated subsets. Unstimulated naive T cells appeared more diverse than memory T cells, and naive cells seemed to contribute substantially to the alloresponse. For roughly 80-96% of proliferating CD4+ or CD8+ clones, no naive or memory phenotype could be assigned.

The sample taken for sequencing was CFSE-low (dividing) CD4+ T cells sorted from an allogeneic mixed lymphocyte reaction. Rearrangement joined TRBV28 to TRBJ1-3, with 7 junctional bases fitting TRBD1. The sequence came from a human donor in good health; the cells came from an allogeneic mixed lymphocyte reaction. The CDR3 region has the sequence CASIPTDRRNTIYF. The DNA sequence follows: TGTGCCAGCATCCCTACGGACAGGAGGAACACCATATATTTT.